The TCR beta chain under discussion was sequenced for a study of CD8 T cells in Susac syndrome. CDR3 length: 16 residues. Trimming cost V 3 bases and J 7 bases; bases outside gene matches: 7. Germline V gene data show CDR1 as MNHEY and CDR2 as SMNVEV (reference sequence). RNA in amounts of roughly 0.5 to 1 ug was reverse transcribed with random hexamers. TCRdb redid the calling of the immunoSEQ multiplex PCR reads with MiXCR, one entry per CDR3 protein. The table lists around 170,000 distinct CDR3 sequences, approximately 96% of them singletons. The gene calls are TRBV27 and TRBJ2-1; TRBD2 matches at 12 bases. This receptor was taken from a human donor with multiple sclerosis. Specimen: CD8+ T cells from PBMCs. This CDR3 is CASSFLAGGPGNEQFF. The DNA for the CDR3 is TGTGCCAGCAGTTTTCTAGCGGGGGGGCCAGGGAATGAGCAGTTCTTC.